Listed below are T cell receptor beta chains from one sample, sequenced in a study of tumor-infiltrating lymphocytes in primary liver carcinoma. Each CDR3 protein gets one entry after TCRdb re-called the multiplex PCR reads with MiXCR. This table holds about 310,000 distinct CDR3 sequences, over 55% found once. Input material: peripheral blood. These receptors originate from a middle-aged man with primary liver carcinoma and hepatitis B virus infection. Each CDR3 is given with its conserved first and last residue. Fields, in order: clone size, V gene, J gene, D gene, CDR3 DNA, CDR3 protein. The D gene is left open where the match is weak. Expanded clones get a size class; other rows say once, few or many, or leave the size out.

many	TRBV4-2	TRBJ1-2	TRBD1	TGTGCCAGCAGCCAGGACAGGGACGATGGCTACACCTTC	CASSQDRDDGYTF
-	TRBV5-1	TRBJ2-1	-	TGCGCCAGCAGCCCCGAGCCCCCCTACAATGAGCAGTTCTTC	CASSPEPPYNEQFF
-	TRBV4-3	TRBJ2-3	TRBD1	TGCGCCAGTAGCTGCCGACAGGGGGGGATAGATACGCAGTATTTT	CASSCRQGGIDTQYF
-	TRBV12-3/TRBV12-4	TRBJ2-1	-	TGTGTCAGCAGTTTCCGGACGGGATACAATGAGCAGTTCTTC	CVSSFRTGYNEQFF
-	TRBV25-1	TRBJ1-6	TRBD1	TGTGCCAGCAGTCGGACAGGGGATAATTCACCCCTCCACTTT	CASSRTGDNSPLHF
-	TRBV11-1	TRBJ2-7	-	TGTGCTGGCAGCTTTGGGCAGGGATTCGACGAGCAGTACTTC	CAGSFGQGFDEQYF
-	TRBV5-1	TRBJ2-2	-	TGCACCAGCAGCTTGGACCGCGGGACCACGAACACCGGGGAGCTGTTTTTT	CTSSLDRGTTNTGELFF
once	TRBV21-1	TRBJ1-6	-	TGTGCCAGCCCCTGGGGAGGGGCCTATAATCCACCCCTCCACTTT	CASPWGGAYNPPLHF
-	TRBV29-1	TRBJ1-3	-	TGCAGCGTAAAGTTTAGTGTGAACACCATATATTTT	CSVKFSVNTIYF
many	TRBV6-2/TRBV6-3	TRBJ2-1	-	TGTGCCAGCAGTCCCGTAGGGGCGGTTGAGCAGTTCTTC	CASSPVGAVEQFF
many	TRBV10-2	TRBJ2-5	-	TGCGCCAGCGCCCGGGGAAAGGTCTCGGGGACCCAGTACTTC	CASARGKVSGTQYF